This T cell receptor (beta chain) was captured by sequencing in a study of OX40 agonist ivuxolimab in advanced cancers. The assay was immunoSEQ multiplex PCR, and TCRdb's table has in-frame clones only and misses some. The sample has 70,000 or so clones, about 85% seen once. Autoimmune disease history or systemic immunosuppression was exclusionary. Sequencing was performed on CD4+ or CD8+ T cells sorted from blood, taken in a trial of the OX40 agonist ivuxolimab. This clonotype was obtained from an adult with an advanced solid tumor such as melanoma, head and neck, liver or kidney cancer.

This chain's CDR3 is CASSLGAGYTF. DNA of the CDR3: TGTGCCAGCAGCTTGGGGGCTGGCTACACCTTC. The rearrangement links TRBV11-3 to TRBJ1-2, with a weak D call TRBD1 (6 bases). The CDR3 totals 11 residues. The V gene's germline CDR1 is SGHNT and CDR2 YENEEA. Trimming pared 3 bases from V and 7 bases from J, leaving 6 bases between.